This TCR beta chain was sequenced in a study of OX40 agonist ivuxolimab in advanced cancers. Regarding the study as a whole: Relative to CD4+ cells, CD8+ T cells on average had more expanded clones. In the 0.1-3.0 mg/kg groups, partial responders showed among the lowest expansion.

The CDR3 is 13 amino acids. The germline V and J ends were trimmed by 0 bases and 7 bases, with 10 bases remaining between them. Germline V lookup: CDR1 MNHEY, CDR2 SVGAGI. TCRdb's table, derived via immunoSEQ multiplex PCR, lists solely in-frame clones and lacks some. The table lists 73,000 or so clones, around four fifths of them singletons. In the case of this clone: The antigen is not known.

This sequence joins TRBV6-5 and TRBJ2-7; maybe TRBD2 (5 bases). This receptor was identified in an adult with an advanced solid tumor such as melanoma, head and neck, liver or kidney cancer. The input for sequencing was CD4+ or CD8+ T cells sorted from blood, taken in a trial of the OX40 agonist ivuxolimab. CDR3 sequence: CASSYSRSGEQYF. The CDR3 region has the DNA TGTGCCAGCAGTTACTCTCGAAGCGGAGAGCAGTACTTC.